This T cell receptor (beta chain) comes out of a study of identical twins. Germline assignment: CDR1 LNHNV and CDR2 YYDKDF (reference sequence). The CDR3 has 13 residues. Trimming shortened V by 5 bases and J by 8 bases, and 13 bases separated the two germline ends. TCRdb used MiXCR to reprocess the 5' RACE reads, holding one entry per CDR3 protein. The table has hundreds of thousands of distinct CDR3 sequences, roughly 24% seen once. This clonotype has ten or more counts. The same data also contributed to another study, on T cells expressing NK-cell markers. Per that study: The TCR beta repertoires were obtained from sorted CD3+CD56+NKG2C+, CD3+CD56+NKG2C- and CD3+CD56-NKG2C+ T cells.

Specimen: CD4+ T cells sorted from blood. This receptor was identified in a young woman in good health. V usage is TRBV15 and J usage is TRBJ2-1, with D perhaps TRBD1 (6 bases). Here the CDR3 reads CATSGTPSDEQFF. The CDR3 DNA is TGTGCCACCAGCGGGACACCCTCGGATGAGCAGTTCTTC.